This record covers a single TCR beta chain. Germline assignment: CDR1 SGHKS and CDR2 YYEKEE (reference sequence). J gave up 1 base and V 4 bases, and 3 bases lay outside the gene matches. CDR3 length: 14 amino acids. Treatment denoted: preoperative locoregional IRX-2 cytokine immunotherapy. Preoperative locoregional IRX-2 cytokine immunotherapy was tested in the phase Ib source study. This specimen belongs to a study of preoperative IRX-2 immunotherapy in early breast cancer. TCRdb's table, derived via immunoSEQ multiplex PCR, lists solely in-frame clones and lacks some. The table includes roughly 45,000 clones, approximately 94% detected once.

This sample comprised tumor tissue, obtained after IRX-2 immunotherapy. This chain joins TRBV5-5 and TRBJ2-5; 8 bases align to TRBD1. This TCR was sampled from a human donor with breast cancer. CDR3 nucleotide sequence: TGTGCCAGCAGCCCGGACAGGGTCCAAGAGACCCAGTACTTC. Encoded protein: CASSPDRVQETQYF.